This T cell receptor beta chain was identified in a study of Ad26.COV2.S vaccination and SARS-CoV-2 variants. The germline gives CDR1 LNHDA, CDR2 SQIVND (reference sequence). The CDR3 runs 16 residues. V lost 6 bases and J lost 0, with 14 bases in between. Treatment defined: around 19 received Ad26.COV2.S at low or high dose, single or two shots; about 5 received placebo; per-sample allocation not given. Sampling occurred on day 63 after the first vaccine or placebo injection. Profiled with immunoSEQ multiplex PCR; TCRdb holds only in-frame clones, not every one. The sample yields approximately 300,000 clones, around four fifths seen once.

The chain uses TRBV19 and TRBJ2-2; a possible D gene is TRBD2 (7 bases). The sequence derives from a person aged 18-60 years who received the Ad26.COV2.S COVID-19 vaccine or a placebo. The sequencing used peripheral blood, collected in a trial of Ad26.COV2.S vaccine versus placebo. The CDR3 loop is CASRLGGGTNTGELFF. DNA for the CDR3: TGTGCCAGTAGACTGGGAGGGGGGACGAACACCGGGGAGCTGTTTTTT. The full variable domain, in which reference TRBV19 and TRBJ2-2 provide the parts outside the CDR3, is DGGITQSPKYLFRKEGQNVTLSCEQNLNHDAMYWYRQDPGQGLRLIYYSQIVNDFQKGDIAEGYSVSREKKESFPLTVTSAQKNPTAFYLCASRLGGGTNTGELFFGEGSRLTVL.